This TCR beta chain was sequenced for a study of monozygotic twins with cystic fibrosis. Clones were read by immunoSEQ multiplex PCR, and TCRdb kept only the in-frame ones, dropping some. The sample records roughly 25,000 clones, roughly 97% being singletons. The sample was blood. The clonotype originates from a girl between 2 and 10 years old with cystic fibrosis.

The CDR3 sequence: CASSIHYGYTF. The CDR3 nucleotides are TGTGCCAGTAGTATTCACTATGGCTACACCTTC. The J gene is TRBJ1-2, the V gene TRBV19; D is unclear. This CDR3 has 11 residues. The germline V and J ends were trimmed by 3 bases and 3 bases, with 2 bases remaining between them. Germline V gene data show CDR1 as LNHDA and CDR2 as SQIVND (reference sequence). Full variable domain (rest looked up from reference TRBV19 and TRBJ1-2): DGGITQSPKYLFRKEGQNVTLSCEQNLNHDAMYWYRQDPGQGLRLIYYSQIVNDFQKGDIAEGYSVSREKKESFPLTVTSAQKNPTAFYLCASSIHYGYTFGSGTRLTVV.